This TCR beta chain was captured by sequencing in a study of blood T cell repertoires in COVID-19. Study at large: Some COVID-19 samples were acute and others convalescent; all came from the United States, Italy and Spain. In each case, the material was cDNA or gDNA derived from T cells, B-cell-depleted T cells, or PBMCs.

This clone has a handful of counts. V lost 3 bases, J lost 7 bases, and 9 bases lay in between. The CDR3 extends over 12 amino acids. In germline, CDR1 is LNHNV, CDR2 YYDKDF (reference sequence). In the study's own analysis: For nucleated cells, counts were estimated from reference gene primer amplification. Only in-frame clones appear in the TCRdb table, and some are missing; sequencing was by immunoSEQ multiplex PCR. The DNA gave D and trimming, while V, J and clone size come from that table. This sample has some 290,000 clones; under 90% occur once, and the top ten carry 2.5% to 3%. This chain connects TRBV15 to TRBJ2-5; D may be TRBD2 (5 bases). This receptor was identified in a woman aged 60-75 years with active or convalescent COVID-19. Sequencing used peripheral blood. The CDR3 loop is CATSSSGWTQYF. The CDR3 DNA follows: TGTGCCACCAGCAGCTCGGGATGGACCCAGTACTTC.